This T cell receptor beta chain was identified during a study of shared clonotypes between healthy human individuals. Study-level findings and limits: The study found about 5% of naive CD4 clonotypes shared across a few donors. Clonotype sharing among donors, it was expected, would be affected by sequencing depth.

The CDR3 is made up of 13 amino acids. V lost 5 bases, J lost 3 bases, and 10 bases lay in between. Germline V CDR1 and CDR2: MNHEY, SMNVEV (reference sequence). Clones were read by immunoSEQ multiplex PCR, and TCRdb kept only the in-frame ones, dropping some. Altogether over a million clones are present, around 97% being singletons, with the ten largest covering approximately 1.1%. In regard to this clone: As yet, its antigen is unknown.

This chain joins TRBV27 and TRBJ2-5, with D maybe TRBD2 (6 bases). The TCR sequence derives from a man between 25 and 39 years old in good health. Sequences were obtained from naive CD4+ T cells sorted from blood. The sample's subset: CD45RA+ positively selected. CDR3 amino acids: CASSIWGEETQYF. CDR3 DNA: TGTGCCAGCAGTATTTGGGGGGAAGAGACCCAGTACTTC.